The following is a T cell receptor beta chain sequence with its context. Its antigen remains unknown. This record belongs to a study of stem cell transplantation in POMP-related autoinflammatory disease. The CDR3 length is 14 residues. Germline lookup yields CDR1 MNHEY and CDR2 SMNVEV (reference sequence). V shed 6 bases and J shed 1 base, with 12 bases lying between them. General study results and limits: A trend toward lower repertoire diversity and greater clonality appeared in every analyzed T-cell subset of PRAID patients.

Sequencing used immunoSEQ multiplex PCR; TCRdb keeps in-frame clones, though not all of them. The profile shows about 26,000 clones, roughly four fifths of them singletons. The TCR was taken from a human donor with POMP-related autoinflammation and immune dysregulation (PRAID). This chain joins TRBV27 and TRBJ1-1; unclear D gene. The specimen was CD4+ T cells from PBMCs, collected before stem cell transplantation. The CDR3 DNA reads as TGTGCCAGCAGCTCGTCGCGGCAGAACACTGAAGCTTTCTTT. Translating it yields CASSSSRQNTEAFF.